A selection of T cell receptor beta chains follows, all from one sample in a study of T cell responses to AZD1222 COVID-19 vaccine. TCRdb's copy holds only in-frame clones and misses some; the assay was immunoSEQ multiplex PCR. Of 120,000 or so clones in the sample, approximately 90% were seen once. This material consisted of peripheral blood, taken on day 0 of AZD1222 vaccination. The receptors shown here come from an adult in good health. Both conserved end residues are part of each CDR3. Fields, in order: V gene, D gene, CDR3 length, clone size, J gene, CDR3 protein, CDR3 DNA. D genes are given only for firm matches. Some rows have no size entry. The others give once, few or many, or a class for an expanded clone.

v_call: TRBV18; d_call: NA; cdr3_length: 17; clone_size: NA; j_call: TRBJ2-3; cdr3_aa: CASSPGAPASTTDTQYF; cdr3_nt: TGTGCCAGCTCACCGGGGGCCCCGGCCAGTACCACAGATACGCAGTATTTT
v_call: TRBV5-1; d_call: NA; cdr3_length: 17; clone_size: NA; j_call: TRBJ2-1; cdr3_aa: CASSLGPGRGSYNEQFF; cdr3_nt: TGCGCCAGCAGCTTGGGGCCGGGGCGCGGCTCCTACAATGAGCAGTTCTTC
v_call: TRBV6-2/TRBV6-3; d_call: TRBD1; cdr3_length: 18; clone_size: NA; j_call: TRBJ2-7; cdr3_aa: CASSSVRQGATLSYEQYF; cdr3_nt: TGTGCCAGCAGTTCTGTTCGACAGGGGGCTACCCTTTCCTACGAGCAGTACTTC
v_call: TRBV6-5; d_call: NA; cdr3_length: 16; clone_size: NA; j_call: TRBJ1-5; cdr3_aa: CASSYSKGGTAQPQHF; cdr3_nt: TGTGCCAGCAGTTACTCGAAGGGGGGAACCGCTCAGCCCCAGCATTTT
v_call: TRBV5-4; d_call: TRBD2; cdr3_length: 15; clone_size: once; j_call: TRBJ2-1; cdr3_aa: CASSADQGLAGAQFF; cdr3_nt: TGTGCCAGCAGCGCGGACCAGGGACTAGCGGGAGCCCAGTTCTTC
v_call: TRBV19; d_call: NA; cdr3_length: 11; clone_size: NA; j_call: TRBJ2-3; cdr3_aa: CASSIPGAQYF; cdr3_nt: TGTGCCAGTAGTATCCCGGGAGCGCAGTATTTT
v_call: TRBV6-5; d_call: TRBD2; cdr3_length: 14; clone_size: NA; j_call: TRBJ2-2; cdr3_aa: CASSQLAGGGELFF; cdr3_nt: TGTGCCAGCAGTCAATTAGCGGGAGGCGGGGAGCTGTTTTTT
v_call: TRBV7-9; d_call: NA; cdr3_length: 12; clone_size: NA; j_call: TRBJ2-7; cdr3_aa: CASSPLSGEQYF; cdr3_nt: TGTGCCAGCAGCCCCTTGTCCGGAGAGCAGTACTTC
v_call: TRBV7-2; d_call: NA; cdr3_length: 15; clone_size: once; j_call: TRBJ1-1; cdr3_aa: CASSPNKETNTEAFF; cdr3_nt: TGTGCCAGCAGCCCCAACAAGGAAACGAACACTGAAGCTTTCTTT
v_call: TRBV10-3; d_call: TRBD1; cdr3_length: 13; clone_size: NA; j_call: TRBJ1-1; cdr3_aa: CAISGDRERGAFF; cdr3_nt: TGTGCCATCAGTGGCGACAGGGAACGGGGAGCTTTCTTT
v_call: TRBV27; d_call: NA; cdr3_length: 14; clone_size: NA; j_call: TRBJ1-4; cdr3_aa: CASSQGRSNEKLFF; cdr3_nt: TGTGCCAGCAGTCAGGGGAGGTCTAATGAAAAACTGTTTTTT
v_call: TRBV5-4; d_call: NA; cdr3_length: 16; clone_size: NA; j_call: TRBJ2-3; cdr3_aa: CASSPGGRVRTDTQYF; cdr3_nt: TGTGCCAGCAGCCCCGGGGGTAGGGTTAGGACAGATACGCAGTATTTT
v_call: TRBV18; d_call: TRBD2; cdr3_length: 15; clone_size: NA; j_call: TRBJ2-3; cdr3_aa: CASSPPGLSTDTQYF; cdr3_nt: TGTGCCAGCTCACCACCGGGACTAAGCACAGATACGCAGTATTTT
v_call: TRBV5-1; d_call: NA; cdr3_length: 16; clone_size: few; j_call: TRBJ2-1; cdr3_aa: CASSLANRADYNEQFF; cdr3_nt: TGCGCCAGCAGCTTGGCCAATCGGGCAGATTACAATGAGCAGTTCTTC
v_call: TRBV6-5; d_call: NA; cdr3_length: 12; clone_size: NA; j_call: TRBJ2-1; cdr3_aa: CASSQLATEQFF; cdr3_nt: TGTGCCAGCAGTCAGCTTGCCACCGAGCAGTTCTTC
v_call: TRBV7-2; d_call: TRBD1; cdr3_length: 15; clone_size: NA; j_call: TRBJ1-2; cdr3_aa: CASSLWPRQGRGYTF; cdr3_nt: TGTGCCAGCAGCCTCTGGCCGAGACAGGGACGTGGCTACACCTTC
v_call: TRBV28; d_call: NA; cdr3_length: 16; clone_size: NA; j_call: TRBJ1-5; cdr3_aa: CASSLGTSYSNQPQHF; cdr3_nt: TGTGCCAGCAGTTTGGGGACAAGTTATAGCAATCAGCCCCAGCATTTT
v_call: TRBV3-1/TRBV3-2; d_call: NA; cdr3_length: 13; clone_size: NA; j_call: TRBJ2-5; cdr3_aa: CASSQRAEETQYF; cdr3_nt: TGTGCCAGCAGCCAAAGGGCCGAAGAGACCCAGTACTTC